This TCR beta chain was retrieved from a study of T cells in Graves' hyperthyroidism and ophthalmopathy (dated by TCRdb to the late 2010s). At the level of the whole study: Peripheral blood samples were taken at initial diagnosis, before any treatment was given. A discovery cohort of approximately 100 patients, roughly 45 with Graves' ophthalmopathy and approximately 57 with stable Graves' hyperthyroidism, was used to find distinguishing TCR V-J signatures. Prospective prediction of ophthalmopathy was tested in an independent validation cohort of fewer than 20 hyperthyroidism patients and some 17 patients who later progressed to ophthalmopathy. For training and testing, the approximately 97 patients in the discovery cohort were randomly divided in a 7:3 ratio. In addition, the study compared T-cell repertoires in thyroid tissue and in blood from five or six Graves' hyperthyroidism patients. After sampling, hyperthyroidism patients received methimazole starting at 30 mg daily, and ophthalmopathy patients received high-dose intravenous methylprednisolone. TCR Vbeta CDR3 sequencing of approximately 140 peripheral blood samples (fewer than 45 ophthalmopathy, about 80 hyperthyroidism and some 17 progressor patients) is reported in the paper.

Hyperthyroidism patients were aged 18 to 65 years and newly diagnosed, with disease duration of less than 2 months. Exclusion was applied to patients with uncontrolled infections, other autoimmune diseases, pregnancy or lactation. Diagnoses were established on the basis of clinical symptoms, serum thyroxine and TRAb, thyroid ultrasound, and orbital computed tomography. Blood from progressor patients was collected at the time of first diagnosis with hyperthyroidism, before any ophthalmopathy symptoms had appeared. Ficoll-Paque density gradient centrifugation was used to isolate PBMCs from around 9.1 ml of fresh peripheral blood. Progressor patients were defined as those initially diagnosed with Graves' hyperthyroidism in whom ophthalmopathy developed during follow-up. Trizol reagent was used to extract total RNA, and RNA quality was then checked on an Agilent 2100 Bioanalyzer. TCR beta CDR3 regions were amplified from RNA transcripts. A first-round RT-PCR of the TCR CDR3 used the HTBI primer set with the Qiagen OneStep RT-PCR kit. A second multiplex PCR round built the libraries, followed by size selection and purification. Sequencing of the libraries was done on an Illumina HiSeq2000 using paired-end 100 bp reads. In the authors' own workflow: Raw data were processed with SOAPnuke, discarding reads with adapters, uncalled bases, mean Phred below 15, or no exact constant-primer or identifier match. High-quality paired reads were merged using COPE v1.2.5, and each unique nucleotide sequence was defined as a clonotype. MiTCR v1.1 was used to align clonotypes to the IMGT TRBV, TRBD and TRBJ reference segments. Only V-J combinations with frequency above 0.0001, covering roughly 99% of repertoires, were analysed. A TCS score was defined as the ratio of F50 (clonal expansion) to E x V (chaos), with BLOSUM62-based TCRdist applied between CDR3 peptides within each V-J. Welch's t-statistics and random forest reduced approximately 520 V-J features to 13, which were used in a naive Bayes classifier (R e1071). TCRdb passed the public sequencing reads through fastp at Q25 and MiXCR, retaining productive beta sequences. Identical CDR3 proteins give one entry, which carries the most common genes and DNA. What appears here as the V and J calls and clone size reflects TCRdb's work, not the paper's. Across this sample there are about 350,000 distinct CDR3 sequences, with 17% seen only once. The ten largest clones add up to roughly 35% of the sample.

The germline V gene provides CDR1 SGHRS and CDR2 YFSETQ. The CDR3 holds 13 amino acids from the cysteine to the phenylalanine. Only CDR3 DNA remains: 39 bases, in frame from the first base. Turning to this clonotype: Its antigen target is currently unknown. One end of the junction is discordant with germline, which a read error may explain.

Broader findings and caveats from the paper: A model built on a 13 V-J signature distinguished ophthalmopathy from stable hyperthyroidism, reaching about 88% sensitivity and about 81% specificity in cross-validation and 80%/75% in testing. In validation, the model predicted progression to ophthalmopathy with approximately 71% sensitivity and less than 75% specificity, a median of around six months before onset. Sample size was not statistically predetermined, and blinding of investigators to group allocation was not performed. Most expanded thyroid clonotypes (frequency above 0.001) were also found in blood, which suggests that blood repertoires may mirror thyroid immune responses.

The sequence was obtained from a woman younger than 45 with Graves' hyperthyroidism that later progressed to Graves' ophthalmopathy. The sequencing input was blood. Here the chain combines TRBV5-1 and TRBJ1-1; the D gene is perhaps TRBD1, on 6 matching bases. The CDR3 reads CASSSLRGTEAFF. The bases read TGTGCCAGCAGCTCTCTAAGGGGGACTGAAGCTTTCTTT.